This is a list of T cell receptor beta chains from one sample in a study of cytomegalovirus exposure and HLA in healthy donors. The assay was immunoSEQ multiplex PCR, and TCRdb's table has in-frame clones only and misses some. Of some 190,000 clones in the sample, around 84% were seen once. The sequencing input was PBMCs. The receptors stem from a man aged 35-49 years in good health and CMV-seropositive. Both conserved end residues are part of each CDR3. Fields, in order: J gene, V gene, clone size, D gene, CDR3 protein, CDR3 DNA. D genes are given only for firm matches. Size is omitted from some rows. Given values are once, few, many or a class for expanded clones.

j_gene: TRBJ1-1
v_gene: TRBV7-9
abundance: NA
d_gene: NA
CDR3aa: CASSFNGQQNTEAFF
CDR3nt: TGTGCCAGCAGCTTCAACGGACAGCAGAACACTGAAGCTTTCTTT

j_gene: TRBJ2-3
v_gene: TRBV12-5
abundance: NA
d_gene: NA
CDR3aa: CASGYDSLPSTGTDTQYF
CDR3nt: TGTGCTAGTGGTTACGACTCCCTACCATCGACGGGCACAGATACGCAGTATTTT

j_gene: TRBJ1-6
v_gene: TRBV6-5
abundance: NA
d_gene: TRBD1
CDR3aa: CASSYKRTGHNSPLHF
CDR3nt: TGTGCCAGCAGTTACAAGAGGACAGGGCATAATTCACCCCTCCACTTT

j_gene: TRBJ2-1
v_gene: TRBV27
abundance: NA
d_gene: TRBD2
CDR3aa: CASSPTALAGVSFSYNEQFF
CDR3nt: TGTGCCAGCAGTCCGACCGCGCTAGCGGGGGTGAGCTTCTCCTACAATGAGCAGTTCTTC

j_gene: TRBJ2-2
v_gene: TRBV5-5
abundance: NA
d_gene: TRBD2
CDR3aa: CASSQGTSGGAFGELFF
CDR3nt: TGTGCCAGCAGCCAAGGGACTAGCGGGGGGGCTTTCGGGGAGCTGTTTTTT

j_gene: TRBJ2-1
v_gene: TRBV6-1
abundance: NA
d_gene: TRBD2
CDR3aa: CASSETSGSYNEQFF
CDR3nt: TGTGCCAGCAGTGAGACTAGCGGCTCCTACAATGAGCAGTTCTTC

j_gene: TRBJ1-5
v_gene: TRBV28
abundance: NA
d_gene: TRBD1
CDR3aa: CASSLDLRGDQPQHF
CDR3nt: TGTGCCAGCAGTTTGGACCTCAGGGGGGATCAGCCCCAGCATTTT

j_gene: TRBJ2-7
v_gene: TRBV5-8
abundance: NA
d_gene: TRBD1
CDR3aa: CASSYTGATAYEQYF
CDR3nt: TGTGCCAGCAGCTACACAGGGGCAACAGCTTACGAGCAGTACTTC

j_gene: TRBJ1-2
v_gene: TRBV30
abundance: NA
d_gene: TRBD1
CDR3aa: CAWSAPGTANLYGYTF
CDR3nt: TGTGCCTGGAGTGCCCCCGGGACAGCTAACCTCTATGGCTACACCTTC

j_gene: TRBJ1-4
v_gene: TRBV11-2
abundance: NA
d_gene: TRBD1
CDR3aa: CASSPDRGATNEKLFF
CDR3nt: TGTGCCAGCAGCCCAGACAGGGGAGCAACTAATGAAAAACTGTTTTTT

j_gene: TRBJ2-3
v_gene: TRBV11-2
abundance: NA
d_gene: NA
CDR3aa: CASSPQTDTQYF
CDR3nt: TGTGCCAGCAGCCCGCAGACAGATACGCAGTATTTT

j_gene: TRBJ2-7
v_gene: TRBV2
abundance: once
d_gene: TRBD2
CDR3aa: CASSGLAGSSYEQYF
CDR3nt: TGTGCCAGCAGTGGACTAGCGGGAAGCTCCTACGAGCAGTACTTC

j_gene: TRBJ1-5
v_gene: TRBV5-4
abundance: NA
d_gene: NA
CDR3aa: CASSQPGQPQHF
CDR3nt: TGTGCCAGCAGCCAACCCGGGCAGCCCCAGCATTTT

j_gene: TRBJ2-7
v_gene: TRBV5-5
abundance: NA
d_gene: TRBD2
CDR3aa: CASSLTSGNLDEQYF
CDR3nt: TGTGCCAGCAGCTTAACTAGCGGGAACTTGGACGAGCAGTACTTC

j_gene: TRBJ2-7
v_gene: TRBV11-2
abundance: medium-sized
d_gene: TRBD2
CDR3aa: CASSPLGGGAHEQYF
CDR3nt: TGTGCCAGCAGCCCCCTCGGCGGGGGGGCCCACGAGCAGTACTTC

j_gene: TRBJ1-1
v_gene: TRBV5-4
abundance: NA
d_gene: TRBD1
CDR3aa: CASSFGQGGANTEAFF
CDR3nt: TGTGCCAGCAGCTTCGGACAAGGGGGCGCGAACACTGAAGCTTTCTTT